The 8 T cell receptor beta chains listed next were all sequenced from one sample in a study of beta chain features in type 1 diabetes. Isolated RNA was reverse transcribed in full, so expressed TCRB transcripts were sequenced. The protocol was immunoSEQ multiplex PCR, while the TCRdb copy is restricted to in-frame clones and leaves out a portion. Of hundreds of thousands of clones in the sample, approximately 10% were seen once. Their antigens are not known. The study, taken as a whole, reports: In every one of the four CD4+ subsets, TCRB CDR3s were moderately but significantly shorter in Type 1 diabetes patients.

The specimen sequenced was naive CD4+ T cells from blood. Receptors were obtained from a man aged 25-45 years with type 1 diabetes.

Details on this clone: A read error is likely, as this CDR3 ends without the conserved phenylalanine or tryptophan. No DNA is shown, since the ends of the CDR3 on it are uncertain; the CDR3 is the one TCRdb lists. The V and J genes are TRBV7-9 and TRBJ1-1. The germline V gene has CDR1 SEHNR and CDR2 FQNEAQ (reference sequence). The CDR3 adds up to 14 amino acids, both ends counted. The CDR3 protein is CASSLGPGDTPSLA.

The chain links TRBV7-9 to TRBJ2-3; TRBD2 aligns across 10 bases. Germline CDR1 SEHNR, CDR2 FQNEAQ (reference sequence). The CDR3 covers 16 residues. The trim removed 5 bases at V and 1 base at J, leaving 6 bases unmatched. The CDR3 DNA sequence: TGTGCCAGCAGCACTGGGACTAGCGCCGGCACAGATACGCAGTATTTT. Translated: CASSTGTSAGTDTQYF. Based on the CDR3 plus reference TRBV7-9 and TRBJ2-3, the full variable domain is DTGVSQNPRHKITKRGQNVTFRCDPISEHNRLYWYRQTLGQGPEFLTYFQNEAQLEKSRLLSDRFSAERPKGSFSTLEIQRTEQGDSAMYLCASSTGTSAGTDTQYFGPGTRLTVL.

This clone was observed a few times. The chain recombines TRBV5-6 with TRBJ1-6; the match to TRBD1 covers 7 bases. V dropped 4 bases and J dropped 6; count of bases not matched to a gene: 7. CDR3 size: 15 residues. Per germline, CDR1 SGHDT and CDR2 YYEEEE. The CDR3 sequence: CASSRQGFGNSPLHF. CDR3 sequence (DNA): TGTGCCAGCAGCCGACAGGGTTTTGGTAATTCACCCCTCCACTTT.

This rearrangement joins TRBV19 to TRBJ2-5; possible D gene TRBD1, 5 bases. CDR1 LNHDA and CDR2 SQIVND come from the germline V gene (reference sequence). V shed 2 bases and J shed 2 bases, with 15 bases lying between them. This CDR3 is 16 amino acids long. The CDR3: CASSITPQGTQETQYF. CDR3 bases: TGTGCCAGTAGTATAACCCCGCAGGGTACACAAGAGACCCAGTACTTC.

This chain uses TRBV7-3 with TRBJ2-1; D perhaps matches TRBD2 (6 bases). The V and J ends lost 4 bases and 7 bases respectively, with 17 bases between them. CDR3 size: 15 residues. Germline CDR1 SGHTA, CDR2 FQGTGA. CDR3 nucleotides: TGTGCCAGCAGCTCCGGAGGGGCCGGTCTGAATGAGCAGTTCTTC. Translating it yields CASSSGGAGLNEQFF.

V gene TRBV4-2 combines with J gene TRBJ2-3, with 8 bases aligning to TRBD1. Losses at the gene ends were 2 bases for V and 3 bases for J; bases not matched to a gene: 7. Germline-derived CDR1 and CDR2 are LGHNA and YNFKEQ. The CDR3 loop spans 16 amino acids. The DNA of the CDR3 is TGTGCCAGCAGCCAACGGGCCCAGGGGGCAACAGATACGCAGTATTTT. Translating it yields CASSQRAQGATDTQYF.

Only a few counts were recorded for this clone. The chain carries TRBV7-2 and TRBJ2-1, with TRBD2 matching over 8 bases. This CDR3 is built from 14 residues. Germline V gene sequence: CDR1 SGHTA, CDR2 FQGNSA. Trimming removed 1 base from V and 6 bases from J; junction bases left unmatched: 2. CDR3 DNA: TGTGCCAGCAGCTTAGTTAGCGGGGCCAATGAGCAGTTCTTC. Translation gives CASSLVSGANEQFF.

The V gene is TRBV10-3, the J gene TRBJ1-1, with D perhaps TRBD1 (6 bases). Germline V gives CDR1 ENHRY, CDR2 SYGVKD. Trimming stripped 2 bases from V and 5 bases from J, with 12 bases between. The CDR3 spans 14 residues. The CDR3 loop is CAISELEGGTEAFF. The CDR3, as DNA: TGTGCCATCAGTGAGCTCGAGGGGGGGACTGAAGCTTTCTTT.